What follows are 6 T cell receptor beta chains derived from one specimen sequenced in a study of T cells in Graves' hyperthyroidism and ophthalmopathy. Amplification yielded TCR beta CDR3 regions, with RNA transcripts as the source. HTBI primers were used for first-round RT-PCR of the TCR CDR3. TCRdb analysed the multiplex PCR reads with MiXCR anew, one entry per CDR3 protein. The repertoire includes 300,000 to 350,000 distinct CDR3 sequences, approximately 18% of them detected once, and 45% to 50% sits in the top ten. Sequences were obtained from blood. Every receptor here comes from a woman aged 50 to 60 with Graves' hyperthyroidism.

This rearrangement joins TRBV24-1 to TRBJ2-1; unclear D gene. The germline V and J ends were trimmed by 7 bases and 1 base, with 7 bases remaining between them. The CDR3 length is 13 residues. Germline loops: CDR1 KGHDR, CDR2 SFDVKD. In DNA form, the CDR3 reads TGTGCCACCAGCGTGGGATCCTACAATGAGCAGTTCTTC. Residues: CATSVGSYNEQFF.

This clonotype was detected only once. The chain combines TRBV5-4 with TRBJ2-5; the match to TRBD2 covers 8 bases. Germline loops: CDR1 SGHNT, CDR2 YYREEE (reference sequence). CDR3 length equals 16 residues. V shed 4 bases and J 3 bases; nucleotides not matched to a gene: 11. The CDR3 nucleotides read TGTGCCAGCAGCCCCCCACCTCCACTAGCGGAAGAGACCCAGTACTTC. Encoded protein: CASSPPPPLAEETQYF.

This clonotype was seen many times. The chain recombines TRBV3-1 with TRBJ1-1, with unresolved D. Germline-derived CDR1 and CDR2 are LGHDT and YNNKEL (reference sequence). V was trimmed by 6 bases and J by 1 base, leaving 12 bases between them. The CDR3 sequence is 14 residues long. The CDR3 here is CASREFNGNTEAFF. The CDR3 DNA follows: TGTGCCAGCAGAGAATTCAATGGGAACACTGAAGCTTTCTTT.

This clonotype was counted a few times. CDR3 residues: CASSDRPPGAFF. In nucleotides, the CDR3 is TGTGCCAGCAGTGACAGGCCCCCGGGAGCTTTCTTT. The rearrangement links TRBV28 to TRBJ1-1, with D tentatively TRBD1 (6 bases). Trimming took off 5 bases at V and 10 bases at J, with 14 bases between the two ends. This CDR3 spans 12 amino acids. CDR1 and CDR2 from the germline V gene are MDHEN and SYDVKM.

This clonotype was counted only a few times. This rearrangement joins TRBV25-1 to TRBJ2-7, with 9 nucleotides matching TRBD1. Per germline, CDR1 MGHDK and CDR2 SYGVNS. J gave up 6 bases and V 6 bases, and 6 bases lay outside the gene matches. The CDR3 loop spans 13 amino acids. Written as DNA, the CDR3 is TGTGCCAGCAGCGGGGACAGGGATGGCGAGCAGTACTTC. Translation: CASSGDRDGEQYF.

The rearrangement links TRBV7-2 to TRBJ2-1; 13 bases are a match to TRBD2. The CDR3 loop spans 16 amino acids. Germline CDR1 reads SGHTA; CDR2 reads FQGNSA. J lost 9 bases, V lost 5 bases, and 10 bases had no gene match. This chain's CDR3 is CASSQSRTSGSSEQFF. The CDR3 DNA follows: TGTGCCAGCAGCCAGAGTCGGACTAGCGGGAGTTCTGAGCAGTTCTTC.